This TCR beta chain derives from a study of T-cell reconstitution after alpha-beta-depleted transplantation in children. A library of TCRbeta sequences, prepared with unique molecular identifiers, was generated. TCRdb reprocessed the PCR reads via MiXCR and lists one record per CDR3 protein. The sample includes over 550,000 distinct CDR3 sequences, about 11% of them seen just once. This CDR3 is 14 amino acids long. Per germline, CDR1 MDHEN and CDR2 SYDVKM. The V gene lost 4 bases and the J gene lost 8 bases, with 14 bases spanning the gap. This sample comprised PBMCs from the stem cell graft donor, obtained from the stem cell graft. This TCR was sampled from a human donor who donated a stem cell graft to a child with acute myeloid leukemia. V usage is TRBV28 and J usage is TRBJ2-2; the D gene is possibly TRBD2 (6 bases). The CDR3 spells CASSSLGEEGELFF. Here the CDR3 DNA reads TGTGCCAGCAGTTCTCTAGGGGAGGAAGGGGAGCTGTTTTTT.